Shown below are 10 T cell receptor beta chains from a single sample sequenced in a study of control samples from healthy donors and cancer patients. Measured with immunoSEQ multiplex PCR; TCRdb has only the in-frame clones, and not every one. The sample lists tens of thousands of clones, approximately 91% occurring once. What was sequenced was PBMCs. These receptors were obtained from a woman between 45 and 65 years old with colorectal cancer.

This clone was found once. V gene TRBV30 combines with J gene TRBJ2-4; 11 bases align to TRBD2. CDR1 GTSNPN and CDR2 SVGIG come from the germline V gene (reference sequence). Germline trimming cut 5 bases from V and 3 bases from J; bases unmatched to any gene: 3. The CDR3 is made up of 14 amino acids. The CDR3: CAWQGTSGKNIQYF. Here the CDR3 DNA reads TGTGCCTGGCAAGGGACTAGCGGCAAAAACATTCAGTACTTC.

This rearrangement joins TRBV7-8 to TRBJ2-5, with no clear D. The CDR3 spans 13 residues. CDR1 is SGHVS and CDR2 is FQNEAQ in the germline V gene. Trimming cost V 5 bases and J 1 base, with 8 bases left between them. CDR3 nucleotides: TGTGCCAGCAGCCTAAACCCCCAAGAGACCCAGTACTTC. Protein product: CASSLNPQETQYF.

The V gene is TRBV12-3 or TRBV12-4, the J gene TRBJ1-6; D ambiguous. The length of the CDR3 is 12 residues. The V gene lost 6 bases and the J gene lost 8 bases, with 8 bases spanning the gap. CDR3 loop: CASSPHHSPLHF. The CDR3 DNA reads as TGTGCCAGCAGCCCACATCATTCACCCCTCCACTTT.

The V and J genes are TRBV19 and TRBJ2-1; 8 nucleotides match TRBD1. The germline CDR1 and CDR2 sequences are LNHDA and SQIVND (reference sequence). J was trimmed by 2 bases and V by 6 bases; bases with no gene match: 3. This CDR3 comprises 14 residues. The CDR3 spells CASSGQGAYNEQFF. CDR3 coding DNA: TGTGCCAGTAGCGGACAGGGAGCCTACAATGAGCAGTTCTTC. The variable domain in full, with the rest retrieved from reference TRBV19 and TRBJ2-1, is DGGITQSPKYLFRKEGQNVTLSCEQNLNHDAMYWYRQDPGQGLRLIYYSQIVNDFQKGDIAEGYSVSREKKESFPLTVTSAQKNPTAFYLCASSGQGAYNEQFFGPGTRLTVL.

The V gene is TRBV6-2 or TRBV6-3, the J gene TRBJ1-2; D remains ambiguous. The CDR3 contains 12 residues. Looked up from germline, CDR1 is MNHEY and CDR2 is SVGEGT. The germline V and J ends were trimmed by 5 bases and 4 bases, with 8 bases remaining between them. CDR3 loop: CASSEAGYGYTF. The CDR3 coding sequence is TGTGCCAGCAGTGAGGCCGGCTATGGCTACACCTTC.

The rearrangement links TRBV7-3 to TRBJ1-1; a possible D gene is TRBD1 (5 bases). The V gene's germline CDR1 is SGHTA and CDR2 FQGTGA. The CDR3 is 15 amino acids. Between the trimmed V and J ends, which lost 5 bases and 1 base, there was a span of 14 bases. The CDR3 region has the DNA TGTGCCAGCAGCGATACCCGTGGGGGGAACACTGAAGCTTTCTTT. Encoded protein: CASSDTRGGNTEAFF.

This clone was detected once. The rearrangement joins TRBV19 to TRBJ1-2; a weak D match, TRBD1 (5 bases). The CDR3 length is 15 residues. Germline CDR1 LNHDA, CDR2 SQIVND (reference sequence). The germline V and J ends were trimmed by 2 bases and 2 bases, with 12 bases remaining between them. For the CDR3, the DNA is TGTGCCAGTAGTATAATGGGGGAAAACAACTATGGCTACACCTTC. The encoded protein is CASSIMGENNYGYTF.

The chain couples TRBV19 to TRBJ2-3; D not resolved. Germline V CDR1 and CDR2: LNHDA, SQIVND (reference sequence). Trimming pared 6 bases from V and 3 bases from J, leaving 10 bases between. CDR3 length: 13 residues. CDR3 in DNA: TGTGCCAGTAGGGGGATAAGTACAGATACGCAGTATTTT. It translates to CASRGISTDTQYF.

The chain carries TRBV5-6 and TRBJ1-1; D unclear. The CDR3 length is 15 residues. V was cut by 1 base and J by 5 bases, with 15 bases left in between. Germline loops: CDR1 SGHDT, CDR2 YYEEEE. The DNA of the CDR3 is TGTGCCAGCAGCTTGTTGGGAGCCGGGAGAACTGAAGCTTTCTTT. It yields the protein CASSLLGAGRTEAFF.

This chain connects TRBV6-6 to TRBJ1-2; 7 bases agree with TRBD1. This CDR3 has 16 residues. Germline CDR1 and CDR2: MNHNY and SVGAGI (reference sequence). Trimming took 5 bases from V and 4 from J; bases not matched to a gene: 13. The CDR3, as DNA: TGTGCCAGCAGTAGAGGGACAGATCCGCTGATCTATGGCTACACCTTC. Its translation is CASSRGTDPLIYGYTF.